This passage covers 30 T cell receptor beta chains from one sample sequenced in a study of blood T cell repertoires in COVID-19. Produced via immunoSEQ multiplex PCR; TCRdb's table is partial and in-frame only. In the table there are under 250,000 clones, 80% of which are singletons. Source material: PBMCs or T cells enriched from blood (not recorded which). Receptors were obtained from a man between 25 and 39 years old with acute COVID-19.

The chain couples TRBV11-2 to TRBJ2-1, with D maybe TRBD1 (6 bases). V lost 3 bases and J 3 bases, leaving 15 bases between the germline ends. The CDR3 spans 16 residues. Germline-derived CDR1 and CDR2 are SGHAT and FQNNGV. The CDR3 protein is CASSFGRGPIYNEQFF. The CDR3 DNA sequence: TGTGCCAGCAGCTTTGGCAGGGGCCCGATCTACAATGAGCAGTTCTTC.

The chain is built from TRBV7-9 and TRBJ1-4; 9 bases agree with TRBD1. The junction had 8 bases not matched to a gene; V was cut back by 4 bases and J by 8 bases. The germline V gene has CDR1 SEHNR and CDR2 FQNEAQ (reference sequence). The CDR3 has 15 residues. As DNA, the CDR3 is TGTGCCAGCAGCTCTGCCAGGACAGGGGCGGAAAAACTGTTTTTT. As protein: CASSSARTGAEKLFF. Full variable domain (remainder filled in from reference TRBV7-9 and TRBJ1-4): DTGVSQNPRHKITKRGQNVTFRCDPISEHNRLYWYRQTLGQGPEFLTYFQNEAQLEKSRLLSDRFSAERPKGSFSTLEIQRTEQGDSAMYLCASSSARTGAEKLFFGSGTQLSVL.

V gene TRBV2 combines with J gene TRBJ1-1, with a weak D call TRBD1 (6 bases). This CDR3 has 13 amino acids. The germline V and J ends were trimmed by 6 bases and 5 bases, with 13 bases remaining between them. Germline CDR1 and CDR2: SNHLY and FYNNEI. The CDR3 protein is CASRLRGGTEAFF. CDR3 DNA sequence: TGTGCCAGCAGGTTAAGGGGGGGGACTGAAGCTTTCTTT.

J is TRBJ2-1 and V is TRBV9; tentatively, D is TRBD2 (6 bases). Germline loops: CDR1 SGDLS, CDR2 YYNGEE. Trimming took 3 bases from V and 10 from J, leaving 17 bases between them. The CDR3 covers 14 residues. CDR3: CASSEGAGTYEQFF. The CDR3 DNA follows: TGTGCCAGCAGCGAGGGCGCGGGGACTTACGAGCAGTTCTTC.

This clone was recorded a few times. The J gene is TRBJ2-5, the V gene TRBV6-4; D is perhaps TRBD2 (5 bases). The CDR3 consists of 17 residues. The V gene lost 3 bases and the J gene lost 3 bases, with 20 bases spanning the gap. Looked up from germline, CDR1 is MRHNA and CDR2 is SNTAGT. The chain's CDR3 is CASSEPVIYQAEETQYF. In DNA, the CDR3 is TGTGCCAGCAGTGAACCGGTAATTTACCAAGCGGAAGAGACCCAGTACTTC.

The chain carries TRBV5-1 and TRBJ1-5; D ambiguous. Trimming removed 0 bases from V and 0 bases from J, with 7 bases in between. The CDR3 is made up of 15 amino acids. Germline-derived CDR1 and CDR2 are SGHRS and YFSETQ. CDR3 sequence reads: CASSLAGYSNQPQHF. For the CDR3, the DNA is TGCGCCAGCAGCTTGGCCGGTTATAGCAATCAGCCCCAGCATTTT.

The chain is built from TRBV5-1 and TRBJ1-5; possible D gene TRBD1, 6 bases. The CDR3 runs 15 residues. The germline CDR1 and CDR2 sequences are SGHRS and YFSETQ. Trimming pared 0 bases from V and 5 bases from J, leaving 12 bases between. CDR3 amino acids: CASSLAGQPDQPQHF. The CDR3 DNA is TGCGCCAGCAGCTTGGCTGGACAGCCCGATCAGCCCCAGCATTTT.

V gene TRBV6-5 combines with J gene TRBJ2-1, with TRBD2 matching 7 bases. The germline gives CDR1 MNHEY, CDR2 SVGAGI. V lost 6 bases to trimming and J lost 0 bases; unmatched junction nucleotides: 5. The CDR3 has 15 residues. This chain's CDR3 is CASSQRDYSYNEQFF. The CDR3 DNA follows: TGTGCCAGCAGCCAACGGGACTACTCCTACAATGAGCAGTTCTTC.

The genes are TRBV11-2 and TRBJ2-7; 12 bases fit TRBD2. CDR1 and CDR2 from the germline V gene are SGHAT and FQNNGV. V lost 3 bases and J lost 2; bases outside the gene matches: 2. The CDR3 has 15 amino acids. The CDR3 loop reads CASSFGLAGTYEQYF. CDR3 bases: TGTGCCAGCAGCTTCGGACTAGCGGGAACCTACGAGCAGTACTTC.

The CDR3 spells CASSLGHSNQPQHF. The CDR3 region has the DNA TGTGCCAGCAGCTTGGGACATAGCAATCAGCCCCAGCATTTT. The chain uses TRBV5-5 and TRBJ1-5; no clear D gene. V gave up 0 bases and J gave up 0 bases, with 4 bases separating them. The germline gives CDR1 SGHKS, CDR2 YYEKEE (reference sequence). The CDR3 totals 14 residues. Full variable domain (rest looked up from reference TRBV5-5 and TRBJ1-5): DAGVTQSPTHLIKTRGQQVTLRCSPISGHKSVSWYQQVLGQGPQFIFQYYEKEERGRGNFPDRFSARQFPNYSSELNVNALLLGDSALYLCASSLGHSNQPQHFGDGTRLSIL.

V gene TRBV5-1 combines with J gene TRBJ1-6; D uncertain. The CDR3 consists of 15 residues. The germline CDR1 and CDR2 sequences are SGHRS and YFSETQ. V lost 0 bases to trimming and J lost 0 bases, with 4 bases between them. The CDR3 region has the DNA TGCGCCAGCAGCTTGGGGAGCTCCTATAATTCACCCCTCCACTTT. Encoded protein: CASSLGSSYNSPLHF.

The V gene is TRBV10-3, the J gene TRBJ1-5; maybe TRBD1 (5 bases). The CDR3 covers 13 residues. Looked up from germline, CDR1 is ENHRY and CDR2 is SYGVKD. With 11 bases removed from V and 4 bases from J, the gap between germline ends came to 15 bases. CDR3 DNA: TGTGCCGCGGGGGGACTCGCGAATCAGCCCCAGCATTTT. This gives the protein CAAGGLANQPQHF.

V gene TRBV3-1 (or the pseudogene TRBV3-2) combines with J gene TRBJ2-7, with 16 bases lining up with TRBD2. CDR1 and CDR2 (germline): LGHDT, YNNKEL (reference sequence). The CDR3 consists of 16 residues. After removal of 4 bases from V and 2 bases from J, the junction contained 2 bases not matched to a gene. CDR3 sequence: CASSLGLAGGPYEQYF. Here the CDR3 DNA reads TGTGCCAGCAGCCTGGGACTAGCGGGGGGGCCCTACGAGCAGTACTTC.

The V gene is TRBV9, the J gene TRBJ2-7; a possible D gene is TRBD2 (6 bases). The CDR3 has 14 amino acids. Trimming took off 0 bases at V and 2 bases at J, with 9 bases between the two ends. Germline CDR1 and CDR2: SGDLS and YYNGEE. This CDR3 is CASSVGDLPYEQYF. In DNA, the CDR3 is TGTGCCAGCAGCGTAGGGGACTTACCCTACGAGCAGTACTTC. The full variable domain, rest sourced from reference TRBV9 and TRBJ2-7, is DSGVTQTPKHLITATGQRVTLRCSPRSGDLSVYWYQQSLDQGLQFLIQYYNGEERAKGNILERFSAQQFPDLHSELNLSSLELGDSALYFCASSVGDLPYEQYFGPGTRLTVT.

Written as DNA, the CDR3 is TGTGCCAGCACCCTAGGAGGGGAGACCCAGTACTTC. Encoded protein: CASTLGGETQYF. The chain recombines TRBV11-2 with TRBJ2-5, with a possible D match to TRBD2 (6 bases). The CDR3 length is 12 residues. Per germline, CDR1 SGHAT and CDR2 FQNNGV. V was cut by 7 bases and J by 5 bases, with 11 bases left in between.

The chain employs TRBV5-4 and TRBJ2-3, with D possibly being TRBD1 (6 bases). V dropped 5 bases and J dropped 5 bases, with 12 bases sitting between them. Germline loops: CDR1 SGHNT, CDR2 YYREEE (reference sequence). The CDR3 spans 13 residues. The CDR3 loop is CASRKNREDTQYF. Written as DNA, the CDR3 is TGTGCCAGCAGGAAGAACAGGGAAGATACGCAGTATTTT.

The chain carries TRBV7-9 and TRBJ1-6; TRBD1 aligns across 9 bases. V gave up 0 bases and J gave up 7 bases; unmatched junction bases: 7. CDR3 length: 17 amino acids. Germline CDR1 and CDR2: SEHNR and FQNEAQ (reference sequence). The CDR3 DNA reads TGTGCCAGCAGCTTAGCAGGACAGGGGATCTTGAATTCACCCCTCCACTTT. It is translated as CASSLAGQGILNSPLHF.

This clone was seen a few times. The chain joins TRBV19 to TRBJ1-4, with 12 bases lining up with TRBD1. Per the germline V gene, CDR1 is LNHDA and CDR2 is SQIVND (reference sequence). The trim removed 7 bases at V and 7 bases at J, leaving 7 bases unmatched. The CDR3 runs 15 residues. CDR3 nucleotide sequence: TGTGCCAGTACCCCCGGGACAGGGGGCAGTGAAAAACTGTTTTTT. It codes for CASTPGTGGSEKLFF. Based on the CDR3 plus reference TRBV19 and TRBJ1-4, the full variable domain is DGGITQSPKYLFRKEGQNVTLSCEQNLNHDAMYWYRQDPGQGLRLIYYSQIVNDFQKGDIAEGYSVSREKKESFPLTVTSAQKNPTAFYLCASTPGTGGSEKLFFGSGTQLSVL.

J is TRBJ1-5 and V is TRBV28; the match to TRBD1 covers 7 bases. The CDR3 extends over 14 amino acids. J gave up 5 bases and V 6 bases, and 7 bases lay outside the gene matches. Germline lookup yields CDR1 MDHEN and CDR2 SYDVKM. The CDR3 loop is CASRQGMEDQPQHF. The CDR3 coding sequence is TGTGCCAGCAGACAGGGGATGGAGGATCAGCCCCAGCATTTT.

The rearrangement joins TRBV7-7 to TRBJ2-5; D call uncertain. V was shortened by 4 bases and J by 5 bases, with 8 bases between the two germline ends. Germline V CDR1 and CDR2: SSHAT, FNYEAQ (reference sequence). The CDR3 runs to 12 residues. The CDR3 here is CASSSTSETQYF. The CDR3 region has the DNA TGTGCCAGCAGCTCTACCTCCGAGACCCAGTACTTC.

This clone was counted between two and nine times. This chain connects TRBV13 to TRBJ2-5; 12 positions agree with TRBD2. The CDR3 loop spans 16 amino acids. Germline CDR1 is PRHDT and CDR2 is FYEKMQ (reference sequence). J gave up 1 base and V 4 bases, and 4 bases lay outside the gene matches. CDR3 loop: CASSSRLAGAQETQYF. In DNA form, the CDR3 reads TGTGCCAGCAGCTCTAGACTAGCGGGGGCCCAAGAGACCCAGTACTTC. Full variable domain (missing parts from reference TRBV13 and TRBJ2-5): AAGVIQSPRHLIKEKRETATLKCYPIPRHDTVYWYQQGPGQDPQFLISFYEKMQSDKGSIPDRFSAQQFSDYHSELNMSSLELGDSALYFCASSSRLAGAQETQYFGPGTRLLVL.

The chain has TRBV27 and TRBJ1-2; 8 positions match TRBD1. The J segment lost 0 bases and the V segment lost 5 bases, leaving 5 bases of the junction unmatched. This CDR3 has 15 amino acids. Per the germline V gene, CDR1 is MNHEY and CDR2 is SMNVEV (reference sequence). CDR3 protein: CASSAHRGANYGYTF. The CDR3, as DNA: TGTGCCAGCAGTGCCCACAGGGGGGCTAACTATGGCTACACCTTC.

This clone was counted a single time. The chain recombines TRBV2 with TRBJ1-5; 8 bases map to TRBD1. The CDR3 runs 14 residues. V lost 2 bases, J lost 7 bases, and 4 bases stayed unmatched. The germline gives CDR1 SNHLY, CDR2 FYNNEI. The CDR3 DNA reads as TGTGCCAGCAGTGAACAGGGGGCTGGACAGCCCCAGCATTTT. As protein: CASSEQGAGQPQHF.

The chain recombines TRBV27 with TRBJ2-3; 7 bases agree with TRBD2. Germline V lookup: CDR1 MNHEY, CDR2 SMNVEV (reference sequence). V lost 8 bases to trimming and J lost 4 bases; unmatched junction nucleotides: 3. This CDR3 spans 12 amino acids. CDR3 nucleotides: TGTGCCAGCGGAGCGGGGTCAGATACGCAGTATTTT. Translated: CASGAGSDTQYF.

The table lists this clone with many counts. This chain uses TRBV11-2 with TRBJ1-6, with TRBD1 matching 7 bases. This CDR3 is built from 15 residues. Germline lookup yields CDR1 SGHAT and CDR2 FQNNGV. After removal of 2 bases from V and 7 bases from J, the junction contained 5 bases not matched to a gene. Here the CDR3 reads CASSLSGTANSPLHF. In DNA, the CDR3 is TGTGCCAGCAGCTTATCTGGGACAGCCAATTCACCCCTCCACTTT.

This chain uses TRBV5-6 with TRBJ1-2, with D unresolved. V lost 4 bases, J lost 3 bases, and 19 bases lay in between. The CDR3 contains 16 residues. In germline, CDR1 is SGHDT, CDR2 YYEEEE. The CDR3 region is CASSNSAGLRYYGYTF. CDR3 coding DNA: TGTGCCAGCAGCAACTCAGCGGGCCTAAGGTACTATGGCTACACCTTC.

The rearrangement joins TRBV11-2 to TRBJ2-5; 7 bases are a match to TRBD1. The CDR3 sequence is 14 residues long. Unmatched junction bases numbered 3, after V lost 1 base and J lost 4 bases. Germline V gene lookup returns CDR1 SGHAT and CDR2 FQNNGV. The CDR3 protein is CASSLAPGGETQYF. Written as DNA, the CDR3 is TGTGCCAGCAGCTTAGCTCCAGGGGGAGAGACCCAGTACTTC.

The V call is TRBV11-3, the J call TRBJ1-1, with D possibly TRBD1 on 5 matching bases. V was trimmed by 3 bases and J by 4 bases, leaving 9 bases between them. Germline loops: CDR1 SGHNT, CDR2 YENEEA. This CDR3 comprises 13 residues. The CDR3 is CASSFRRGTEAFF. The CDR3, as DNA: TGTGCCAGCAGCTTTAGGAGGGGCACTGAAGCTTTCTTT.

The sample holds a few counts of this clone. CDR3 in amino acids: CASSGQPPYEQYF. Here the CDR3 DNA reads TGTGCCAGCAGTGGCCAACCTCCCTACGAGCAGTACTTC. The chain is built from TRBV28 and TRBJ2-7; no definite D call. Trimming removed 5 bases at V and 2 bases at J, with 10 bases between. The CDR3 spans 13 residues. CDR1 is MDHEN and CDR2 is SYDVKM in the germline V gene.

This chain joins TRBV12-5 and TRBJ1-3; D not certain. This CDR3 contains 15 residues. Germline loops: CDR1 LGHNT, CDR2 FRNRAP. The V gene lost 1 base and the J gene lost 0 bases, with 7 bases spanning the gap. Here the CDR3 DNA reads TGTGCTAGTGGTTTGGGACTGAGCTCTGGAAACACCATATATTTT. Residues: CASGLGLSSGNTIYF. Combining the CDR3 with reference TRBV12-5 and TRBJ1-3 gives the whole variable domain DARVTQTPRHKVTEMGQEVTMRCQPILGHNTVFWYRQTMMQGLELLAYFRNRAPLDDSGMPKDRFSAEMPDATLATLKIQPSEPRDSAVYFCASGLGLSSGNTIYFGEGSWLTVV.